The 18 T cell receptor beta chains below were found in one sample sequenced in a study of OX40 agonist ivuxolimab in advanced cancers. The data were produced by immunoSEQ multiplex PCR, yet TCRdb's version contains in-frame clones alone and is incomplete. In the table there are fewer than 85,000 clones, over 75% of which are singletons. Sequenced here: CD4+ or CD8+ T cells sorted from blood, sampled in a trial of the OX40 agonist ivuxolimab. The origin of the receptors is an adult with an advanced solid tumor such as melanoma, head and neck, liver or kidney cancer.

The CDR3 coding sequence is TGCATAGCCACAGGGGGCAACGAGCAGTACTTC. Its translation: CIATGGNEQYF. This chain connects TRBV20-1 to TRBJ2-7, with 9 bases aligning to TRBD1. The germline gives CDR1 DFQATT, CDR2 SNEGSKA (reference sequence). The CDR3 runs 11 residues.

The chain carries TRBV27 and TRBJ2-3; a possible D gene is TRBD1 (6 bases). V dropped 7 bases and J dropped 3 bases, with 17 bases sitting between them. This CDR3 region has 15 residues. The V gene's germline CDR1 is MNHEY and CDR2 SMNVEV (reference sequence). The CDR3 nucleotides read TGTGCCAGCACCTTTAGGGGGTTTAATACAGATACGCAGTATTTT. It encodes CASTFRGFNTDTQYF.

The CDR3 spells CASSLAGQKNTEAFF. DNA for the CDR3: TGCGCCAGCAGCCTAGCGGGACAGAAGAACACTGAAGCTTTCTTT. The chain recombines TRBV4-1 with TRBJ1-1; 7 bases fit TRBD1. The V and J ends lost 4 bases and 1 base, in that order; junction bases with no gene match: 6. This CDR3 is 15 amino acids long. Per germline, CDR1 MGHRA and CDR2 YSYEKL.

This clone was recorded once. The V gene is TRBV7-3, the J gene TRBJ2-3; possible D gene TRBD1, 6 bases. V was cut by 4 bases and J by 2 bases, with 13 bases left in between. CDR3 length: 15 amino acids. Germline V gene data show CDR1 as SGHTA and CDR2 as FQGTGA. The CDR3 spells CASSSSGANTDTQYF. In DNA, the CDR3 is TGTGCCAGCAGCTCCTCAGGGGCTAACACAGATACGCAGTATTTT.

This sequence joins TRBV18 and TRBJ2-2; D gene unclear. Trimming removed 0 bases from V and 7 bases from J, with 12 bases in between. CDR1 and CDR2 from the germline V gene are KGHSH and LQKENI. The CDR3 is 15 amino acids. CDR3 loop: CASSPPSEFGGELFF. CDR3 nucleotide sequence: TGTGCCAGCTCACCACCATCGGAGTTCGGCGGGGAGCTGTTTTTT.

The V and J genes are TRBV15 and TRBJ2-5; no clear D gene. The CDR3 has 14 amino acids. Trimming removed 3 bases at V and 4 bases at J, with 12 bases between. Looked up from germline, CDR1 is LNHNV and CDR2 is YYDKDF (reference sequence). Here the CDR3 reads CATSRKVVGETQYF. The CDR3 DNA reads as TGTGCCACCAGCAGGAAAGTTGTTGGAGAGACCCAGTACTTC.

The J gene is TRBJ1-2, the V gene TRBV30; TRBD1 matches 8 bases. After removal of 8 bases from V and 4 bases from J, the junction contained 12 bases not matched to a gene. The germline CDR1 and CDR2 sequences are GTSNPN and SVGIG (reference sequence). This CDR3 is built from 14 residues. The CDR3, as DNA: TGTGCCCGAGAAGACAGGGGTCGAGGCTATGGCTACACCTTC. This sequence encodes CAREDRGRGYGYTF.

This clone has just one count. The chain links TRBV7-2 to TRBJ2-3, with 7 bases aligning to TRBD1. After removal of 1 base from V and 12 bases from J, the junction contained 4 bases not matched to a gene. CDR1 SGHTA and CDR2 FQGNSA come from the germline V gene. This CDR3 is 12 amino acids long. CDR3: CASSLEGTDQYF. CDR3 coding DNA: TGTGCCAGCAGCTTAGAAGGGACAGACCAGTATTTT.

This chain joins TRBV29-1 and TRBJ1-2; D not certain. Germline CDR1 is SQVTM and CDR2 is ANQGSEA. V was clipped by 6 bases and J by 6 bases, with 14 bases between them. This CDR3 region has 12 residues. CDR3 amino acids: CSVLSPIDGYTF. The CDR3 bases are TGCAGCGTCCTCTCGCCGATCGATGGCTACACCTTC.

This clone was seen a handful of times. V is TRBV11-2 and J is TRBJ2-6; D is possibly TRBD1 (5 bases). The CDR3 totals 17 residues. The germline V gene encodes CDR1 SGHAT and CDR2 FQNNGV. V lost 6 bases to trimming and J lost 0 bases, with 15 bases between them. In DNA, the CDR3 is TGTGCCAGCAGTATCAGGGAAACCACCTCTGGGGCCAACGTCCTGACTTTC. As protein: CASSIRETTSGANVLTF.

The chain employs TRBV29-1 and TRBJ2-1; D is perhaps TRBD2 (5 bases). CDR1 SQVTM and CDR2 ANQGSEA come from the germline V gene. CDR3 size: 18 residues. The V and J ends lost 1 base and 0 bases respectively, with 19 bases between them. This chain's CDR3 is CSVEGGKWALSSYNEQFF. The CDR3 region has the DNA TGCAGCGTTGAAGGAGGGAAATGGGCCCTAAGCTCCTACAATGAGCAGTTCTTC.

The genes are TRBV18 and TRBJ1-4; D gene ambiguous. The CDR3 covers 14 residues. V lost 3 bases and J 8 bases, leaving 13 bases between the germline ends. The V gene's germline CDR1 is KGHSH and CDR2 LQKENI. The CDR3 DNA reads as TGTGCCAGCTCACCTAGCTGGGGAAGGGAAAAACTGTTTTTT. Translating it yields CASSPSWGREKLFF.

As for this clone: The sample contains more than one DNA sequence encoding this CDR3. The chain uses TRBV7-9 and TRBJ1-1; tentative D call: TRBD1 (6 bases). Deletions cut 1 base from V and 4 bases from J, with 10 bases between. This CDR3 spans 14 amino acids. The germline gives CDR1 SEHNR, CDR2 FQNEAQ (reference sequence). For the CDR3, the DNA is TGTGCCAGCAGCTTAGACAGGGCGAGCACTGAAGCTTTCTTT. Amino acid sequence: CASSLDRASTEAFF.

This clone was seen a handful of times. The chain links TRBV30 to TRBJ2-5, with D perhaps assigned TRBD1 or TRBD2 (6 bases each). Trimming removed 7 bases from V and 5 bases from J, with 14 bases in between. Per the germline V gene, CDR1 is GTSNPN and CDR2 is SVGIG (reference sequence). CDR3 length: 12 amino acids. CDR3 coding DNA: TGTGCCTCCAACAGGGCGGGGGAGACCCAGTACTTC. This encodes CASNRAGETQYF.

This chain uses TRBV7-3 with TRBJ1-6, with 11 positions matching TRBD1. The CDR3 sequence is 14 residues long. Germline V gene data show CDR1 as SGHTA and CDR2 as FQGTGA. The J segment lost 10 bases and the V segment lost 6 bases, leaving 5 bases of the junction unmatched. CDR3 loop: CASSFGTGGSPLHF. CDR3 coding DNA: TGTGCCAGCAGTTTTGGGACAGGGGGGTCACCCCTCCACTTT.

The rearrangement links TRBV2 to TRBJ1-3; D gene unclear. Deletions cut 4 bases from V and 3 bases from J, with 7 bases between. Per the germline V gene, CDR1 is SNHLY and CDR2 is FYNNEI. The CDR3 is 13 amino acids. In nucleotides, the CDR3 is TGTGCCAGCAGTGGTGGGAGTGGAAACACCATATATTTT. This gives the protein CASSGGSGNTIYF.

The DNA of the CDR3 is TGTGCCAGCTCACCACTTCAGGGGATGGCTGAAGCTTTCTTT. Translated, it gives CASSPLQGMAEAFF. The chain employs TRBV18 and TRBJ1-1; tentative D call: TRBD1 (6 bases). The CDR3 is 14 residues long. The germline V gene encodes CDR1 KGHSH and CDR2 LQKENI. The V end was cut by 1 base, the J end by 6 bases, with 12 bases between.

This clone qualifies as medium-sized. The gene calls are TRBV19 and TRBJ1-2, with TRBD1 as a possible D gene (5 bases). Germline CDR1 reads LNHDA; CDR2 reads SQIVND (reference sequence). Trimming took off 7 bases at V and 3 bases at J, with 15 bases between the two ends. The CDR3 sequence is 14 residues long. For the CDR3, the DNA is TGTGCCAGTATAAGAGGGAAGGGGTACTATGGCTACACCTTC. This gives the protein CASIRGKGYYGYTF.